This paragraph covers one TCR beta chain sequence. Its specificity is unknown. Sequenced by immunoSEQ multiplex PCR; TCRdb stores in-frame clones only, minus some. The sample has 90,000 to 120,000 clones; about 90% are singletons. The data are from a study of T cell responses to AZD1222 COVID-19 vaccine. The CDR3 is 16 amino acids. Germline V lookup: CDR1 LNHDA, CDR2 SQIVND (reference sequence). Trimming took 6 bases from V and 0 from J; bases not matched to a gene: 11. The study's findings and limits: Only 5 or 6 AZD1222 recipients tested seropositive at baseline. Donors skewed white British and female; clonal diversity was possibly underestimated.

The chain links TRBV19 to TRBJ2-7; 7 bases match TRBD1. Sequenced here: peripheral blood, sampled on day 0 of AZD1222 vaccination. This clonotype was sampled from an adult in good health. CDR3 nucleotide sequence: TGTGCCAGTAGGCTTATTTATTCAGGGGGCTCCTACGAGCAGTACTTC. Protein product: CASRLIYSGGSYEQYF.